Each of the 32 T cell receptor beta chains below was sequenced from the same sample in a study of T cell repertoires in cytomegalovirus infection. Via MiXCR, TCRdb re-called the reads, giving one row per CDR3 protein. The sample has some 600,000 distinct CDR3 sequences; 20% to 25% are singletons. The sequencing sample was made of CD8+ T cells from PBMCs. The receptors here all came from a human donor in good health (CMV status not recorded). Some clones in this sample may be carry-over from other donors' samples.

In this sample, this clonotype turned up many times. V and J are TRBV7-6 and TRBJ2-7, with 10 bases lining up with TRBD1. The germline V gene has CDR1 SGHVS and CDR2 FNYEAQ. The CDR3 has 17 residues. Trimming at V came to 5 bases and at J to 1 base, leaving 11 bases not matched to a gene. DNA for the CDR3: TGTGCCAGCAGCCCCGGGAGGGGACAGGGGCGGTCCTACGAGCAGTACGTC. Protein: CASSPGRGQGRSYEQYV.

The gene calls are TRBV28 and TRBJ2-3, with 7 nucleotides matching TRBD1. From germline, CDR1 is MDHEN and CDR2 SYDVKM. Trimming cost V 5 bases and J 2 bases; bases outside gene matches: 7. The CDR3 is made up of 15 amino acids. CDR3 in DNA: TGTGCCAGCAGTCCCCGGACAGGACTCACAGATACGCAGTATTTT. This codes for CASSPRTGLTDTQYF. Variable domain in full (rest from reference TRBV28 and TRBJ2-3): DVKVTQSSRYLVKRTGEKVFLECVQDMDHENMFWYRQDPGLGLRLIYFSYDVKMKEKGDIPEGYSVSREKKERFSLILESASTNQTSMYLCASSPRTGLTDTQYFGPGTRLTVL.

A note on this clonotype: A much more abundant neighbour one base away suggests this may be a read error. The V gene is TRBV7-6, the J gene TRBJ2-3; 12 bases fit TRBD2. Germline V CDR1 and CDR2: SGHVS, FNYEAQ. This CDR3 has 16 amino acids. The junction had 9 bases not matched to a gene; V was cut back by 6 bases and J by 5 bases. The CDR3 coding sequence is TGTGCCAGCAGGGGTAGGACTAGCGGGGTAATAGATACGCAGTATTTT. Residues: CASRGRTSGVIDTQYF. The full variable domain, completed using reference TRBV7-6 and TRBJ2-3, is GAGVSQSPRYKVTKRGQDVALRCDPISGHVSLYWYRQALGQGPEFLTYFNYEAQQDKSGLPNDRFSAERPEGSISTLTIQRTEQRDSAMYRCASRGRTSGVIDTQYFGPGTRLTVL.

A few counts support this clonotype. This chain links TRBV4-1 with TRBJ2-7; 8 positions match TRBD2. V lost 1 base to trimming and J lost 2 bases; unmatched junction nucleotides: 4. The length of the CDR3 is 15 residues. Germline V gene lookup returns CDR1 MGHRA and CDR2 YSYEKL. This chain's CDR3 is CASSQVGAGAYEQYF. The CDR3 DNA reads TGCGCCAGCAGCCAAGTAGGAGCGGGGGCCTACGAGCAGTACTTC.

This clonotype was found a few times. The V and J genes are TRBV6-6 and TRBJ2-7, with a weak D call TRBD1 (6 bases). The CDR3 spans 20 residues. Trimming took 0 bases from V and 0 from J, leaving 24 bases between them. The germline V gene encodes CDR1 MNHNY and CDR2 SVGAGI (reference sequence). CDR3 residues: CASSYSIFDKGEVPSYEQYV. The CDR3, as DNA: TGTGCCAGCAGTTACTCGATCTTTGATAAGGGGGAAGTCCCCTCCTACGAGCAGTACGTC.

The sample holds many counts of this clonotype. The chain has TRBV28 and TRBJ2-2; D is possibly TRBD1 or TRBD2 (5 bases each). CDR3 length equals 19 residues. The V end was cut by 3 bases, the J end by 3 bases, with 23 bases between. The germline V gene has CDR1 MDHEN and CDR2 SYDVKM. The CDR3 DNA reads as TGTGCCAGCAGTTTCCCCCAGGGACCAACGGCAGGTGACACCGGGGAGCTGTTTTTT. As protein: CASSFPQGPTAGDTGELFF.

The chain carries TRBV20-1 and TRBJ2-7; TRBD1 aligns across 9 bases. V was clipped by 6 bases and J by 5 bases; unmatched bases: 5. CDR3 size: 12 residues. Per the germline V gene, CDR1 is DFQATT and CDR2 is SNEGSKA (reference sequence). CDR3 DNA: TGCAGTGCCGGACAGGGGTATCACGAGCAGTACTTC. Its translation: CSAGQGYHEQYF.

The chain uses TRBV24-1 and TRBJ2-1; 9 bases fit TRBD2. This CDR3 region has 17 residues. The J segment lost 3 bases and the V segment lost 2 bases, leaving 7 bases of the junction unmatched. The V gene's germline CDR1 is KGHDR and CDR2 SFDVKD. The CDR3 region has the DNA TGTGCCACCAGTGATTCTAAGCGGGGGGCCGTCTACAATGAGCAGTTCTTC. It translates to CATSDSKRGAVYNEQFF.

This clonotype was seen a handful of times. This chain joins TRBV29-1 and TRBJ2-3; D is ambiguous. The CDR3 covers 15 residues. The germline V and J ends were trimmed by 6 bases and 1 base, with 17 bases remaining between them. The germline V gene has CDR1 SQVTM and CDR2 ANQGSEA. The CDR3: CSVYQRTGGTDTQYF. CDR3 nucleotides: TGCAGCGTCTACCAGCGTACCGGCGGCACAGATACGCAGTATTTT.

This clonotype was counted between two and nine times. The chain links TRBV3-1 to TRBJ2-1; 11 bases map to TRBD2. Per the germline V gene, CDR1 is LGHDT and CDR2 is YNNKEL (reference sequence). Trimming at V came to 0 bases and at J to 4 bases, leaving 2 bases not matched to a gene. The CDR3 length is 16 residues. CDR3 nucleotides: TGTGCCAGCAGCCAAGATAGCGGGGGGGGTTACAATGAGCAGTTCTTC. Protein sequence: CASSQDSGGGYNEQFF.

This clonotype was observed many times. The rearrangement joins TRBV6-1 to TRBJ2-3; 12 bases line up with TRBD2. The CDR3 runs to 15 residues. Germline V gene sequence: CDR1 MNHNS, CDR2 SASEGT. With V trimmed by 5 bases and J by 4 bases, 4 bases remained unmatched. The CDR3 is CASSFLAGGPDTQYF. The CDR3 bases are TGTGCCAGCAGTTTCCTAGCGGGGGGGCCAGATACGCAGTATTTT.

As to this clonotype: One end of the junction varies from germline; a read error may be responsible. This sequence joins TRBV5-6 and TRBJ2-7, with no clear D. Germline loops: CDR1 SGHDT, CDR2 YYEEEE. The CDR3 spans 15 residues. This CDR3 is CTSSSDLAEDYEQYF. DNA of the CDR3: TGTACCAGCAGCAGTGATTTGGCAGAAGACTACGAGCAGTACTTC.

The chain combines TRBV13 with TRBJ2-2; D is undetermined. Looked up from germline, CDR1 is PRHDT and CDR2 is FYEKMQ (reference sequence). The CDR3 is 13 amino acids. Deletions cut 5 bases from V and 4 bases from J, with 8 bases between. CDR3 sequence: CASSPLFTGELFF. The DNA of the CDR3 is TGTGCCAGCAGCCCCCTTTTCACCGGGGAGCTGTTTTTT.

The DNA of the CDR3 is TGTGCCAGCCTGGCCGGGGGTACTGAGCAGTTCTTC. The encoded protein is CASLAGGTEQFF. The genes are TRBV7-9 and TRBJ2-1; D may be TRBD2 (6 bases). The CDR3 covers 12 residues. Germline V gene data show CDR1 as SEHNR and CDR2 as FQNEAQ (reference sequence). Trimming left V 8 bases short and J 9 bases short, with 14 bases between. The variable domain in full, with the rest retrieved from reference TRBV7-9 and TRBJ2-1, is DTGVSQNPRHKITKRGQNVTFRCDPISEHNRLYWYRQTLGQGPEFLTYFQNEAQLEKSRLLSDRFSAERPKGSFSTLEIQRTEQGDSAMYLCASLAGGTEQFFGPGTRLTVL.

V is TRBV7-9 and J is TRBJ1-4; D possibly corresponds to TRBD1 (5 bases). From germline, CDR1 is SEHNR and CDR2 FQNEAQ (reference sequence). Trimming stripped 0 bases from V and 6 bases from J, with 8 bases between. The CDR3 length is 14 residues. Written as DNA, the CDR3 is TGTGCCAGCAGCTTAGCGTCGGGGCATGAAAAACTGTTTTTT. It is translated as CASSLASGHEKLFF.

The chain joins TRBV6-8 to TRBJ2-1, with D uncertain. The CDR3 is 12 amino acids. Trimming took 5 bases from V and 6 from J, leaving 8 bases between them. Per the germline V gene, CDR1 is MNHGY and CDR2 is SAAAGT. The CDR3 DNA reads TGTGCCAGCAGTCGAGGAAGCAATGAGCAGTTCTTC. Translating it yields CASSRGSNEQFF.

J is TRBJ2-1 and V is TRBV12-3 or TRBV12-4; D may be TRBD2 (5 bases). With 5 bases removed from V and 2 bases from J, the gap between germline ends came to 13 bases. The CDR3 sequence is 15 residues long. The CDR3 bases are TGTGCCAGCAGTCCCCATCAGCGGACCTACAATGAGCAGTTCTTC. Translated, it gives CASSPHQRTYNEQFF.

This clonotype appeared a few times. The chain carries TRBV18 and TRBJ2-1, with D possibly matching TRBD2 (6 bases). Germline V CDR1 and CDR2: KGHSH, LQKENI. Deletions cut 0 bases from V and 7 bases from J, with 22 bases between. The CDR3 spans 18 residues. CDR3 protein: CASSPPQWRGSRGNEQFF. The DNA for the CDR3 is TGTGCCAGCTCACCACCGCAATGGCGGGGTAGTCGAGGGAATGAGCAGTTCTTC. Drawing the rest from reference TRBV18 and TRBJ2-1, the complete variable domain is NAGVMQNPRHLVRRRGQEARLRCSPMKGHSHVYWYRQLPEEGLKFMVYLQKENIIDESGMPKERFSAEFPKEGPSILRIQQVVRGDSAAYFCASSPPQWRGSRGNEQFFGPGTRLTVL.

Comments on this clonotype: The junction differs from germline at one of its ends, possibly a read error. V gene TRBV28 combines with J gene TRBJ1-6; perhaps TRBD1 as D (5 bases). This CDR3 spans 17 amino acids. In germline, CDR1 is MDHEN, CDR2 SYDVKM. The CDR3 region is CASSPERGRGYDSPLHF. The CDR3 DNA is TGTGCCAGCAGTCCGGAAAGGGGACGGGGCTATGATTCACCCCTCCACTTT.

This clonotype was observed a handful of times. This chain joins TRBV13 and TRBJ2-7; D remains unclear. Germline assignment: CDR1 PRHDT and CDR2 FYEKMQ (reference sequence). CDR3 length: 14 residues. V lost 6 bases and J lost 3, with 15 bases in between. CDR3: CASSTRAPNYEQYV. CDR3 in DNA: TGTGCCAGCAGTACAAGGGCGCCCAACTACGAGCAGTACGTC.

This clonotype was picked up many times. The V call is TRBV12-3 or TRBV12-4, the J call TRBJ2-7; D is undetermined. The CDR3 loop spans 11 amino acids. The V end lost 6 bases, the J end lost 4 bases, and 7 bases lay between the germline ends. CDR3 protein: CASSFGYEQYF. CDR3 bases: TGTGCCAGCAGCTTTGGATACGAGCAGTACTTC.

This clonotype has a count of ten or more. This rearrangement joins TRBV7-2 to TRBJ2-7, with D perhaps given as TRBD1 or TRBD2 (5 bases each). V was trimmed by 5 bases and J by 6 bases, leaving 23 bases between them. From germline, CDR1 is SGHTA and CDR2 FQGNSA. The CDR3 contains 16 residues. CDR3 bases: TGTGCCAGCAGCCTTGACCGGGACCTACCATCTAGCGAGCAGTACGTC. Translation gives CASSLDRDLPSSEQYV.

About this clonotype: Just one base apart from a much larger clone, this may be a read error. The chain employs TRBV12-3 or TRBV12-4 and TRBJ2-1; unclear D gene. Between the trimmed V and J ends, which lost 6 bases and 7 bases, there was a span of 19 bases. CDR3 length: 15 residues. CDR3 coding DNA: TGTGCCAGCAGCCCTTTCATGGACGACGGGAATGAGCAGTTCTTC. Translation gives CASSPFMDDGNEQFF.

The chain has TRBV5-6 and TRBJ2-7, with 10 bases matching TRBD1. This CDR3 contains 16 residues. The germline V gene encodes CDR1 SGHDT and CDR2 YYEEEE. The V gene end was trimmed by 0 bases and the J gene end by 2 bases; junction bases not matched to a gene: 5. The CDR3 nucleotides are TGTGCCAGCAGCTTGGCCGGGACAGGGGTTACCTACGAGCAGTACGTC. Translating gives CASSLAGTGVTYEQYV.

This chain joins TRBV7-6 and TRBJ1-2; 11 nucleotides line up with TRBD1. The CDR3 has 15 amino acids. The J segment lost 1 base and the V segment lost 5 bases, leaving 3 bases of the junction unmatched. Germline V lookup: CDR1 SGHVS, CDR2 FNYEAQ. CDR3 in amino acids: CASSPGTGGNYGYTF. The CDR3 nucleotides are TGTGCCAGCAGCCCAGGGACAGGGGGTAACTATGGCTACACCTTC. Full variable domain (remainder filled in from reference TRBV7-6 and TRBJ1-2): GAGVSQSPRYKVTKRGQDVALRCDPISGHVSLYWYRQALGQGPEFLTYFNYEAQQDKSGLPNDRFSAERPEGSISTLTIQRTEQRDSAMYRCASSPGTGGNYGYTFGSGTRLTVV.

This clonotype was detected only a few times. This chain joins TRBV19 and TRBJ1-4, with a possible D match to TRBD1 (5 bases). Trimming took off 5 bases at V and 5 bases at J, with 9 bases between the two ends. The germline CDR1 and CDR2 sequences are LNHDA and SQIVND (reference sequence). The CDR3 sequence is 13 residues long. This CDR3 reads CASSAGGNEKLFF. Here the CDR3 DNA reads TGTGCCAGTAGTGCCGGGGGAAATGAAAAACTGTTTTTT.

This clonotype was picked up many times. This chain uses TRBV4-3 with TRBJ2-1, with TRBD2 identical over 8 bases. V shed 0 bases, J shed 0 bases, and the junction held 10 bases outside the gene matches. The CDR3 has 19 amino acids. CDR1 and CDR2 (germline): LGHNA, YSLEER. As DNA, the CDR3 is TGCGCCAGCAGCCAAGATGGGGGTACGGGGGGGAGCTCCTACAATGAGCAGTTCTTC. Translated: CASSQDGGTGGSSYNEQFF.

A few counts support this clonotype. V gene TRBV29-1 combines with J gene TRBJ1-2; the D gene is possibly TRBD1 (5 bases). CDR1 and CDR2 (germline): SQVTM, ANQGSEA. This CDR3 is built from 13 residues. The V and J ends lost 0 bases and 3 bases respectively, with 8 bases between them. The CDR3 nucleotides read TGCAGCGTTGAAGACAGGGAGGACTATGGCTACACCTTC. Translating it yields CSVEDREDYGYTF.

The chain employs TRBV6-6 and TRBJ1-4; the match to TRBD1 covers 7 bases. Per germline, CDR1 MNHNY and CDR2 SVGAGI (reference sequence). CDR3 length: 15 residues. V gave up 5 bases and J gave up 3 bases; unmatched junction bases: 6. CDR3 sequence: CASSRWDRPNEKLFF. CDR3 DNA: TGTGCCAGCAGTCGATGGGACAGACCTAATGAAAAACTGTTTTTT.

The chain employs TRBV5-5 and TRBJ2-1; D gene unclear. V lost 0 bases, J lost 8 bases, and 12 bases lay in between. Germline loops: CDR1 SGHKS, CDR2 YYEKEE (reference sequence). This CDR3 is built from 14 residues. The CDR3 region has the DNA TGTGCCAGCAGCTTGGCGGATCCCTTGGATGAGCAGTTCTTC. This sequence encodes CASSLADPLDEQFF.

This clonotype was seen at least ten times. The gene calls are TRBV7-6 and TRBJ2-2; a weak D match, TRBD2 (6 bases). With 4 bases removed from V and 2 bases from J, the gap between germline ends came to 11 bases. Germline values: CDR1 SGHVS, CDR2 FNYEAQ. The CDR3 consists of 15 residues. This CDR3 is CASSSAGSNTGELFF. In DNA form, the CDR3 reads TGTGCCAGCAGCTCCGCGGGGAGCAACACCGGGGAGCTGTTTTTT.

This sequence joins TRBV7-4 and TRBJ1-2; D unresolved. The CDR3 has 11 amino acids. Trimming removed 5 bases at V and 8 bases at J, with 9 bases between. Germline V lookup: CDR1 SGHVT, CDR2 SQSDAQ. The CDR3 DNA follows: TGTGCCAGCAGCCTCCGGGAGGGCTACACCTTC. Translated, it gives CASSLREGYTF.